Detailed here is one TCR beta chain. Which antigen it targets is not known. The input lacks base qualities; no much larger clone sits a single base away. Sequencing instrument: Illumina HiSeq 1500. TCRdb ran its own pipeline on the public reads, namely fastp trimming at Q25 and MiXCR clone calling, and kept in-frame beta chains. A single entry per CDR3 protein holds the most common genes and DNA from its merged rows. The sample data list approximately 730,000 distinct CDR3 sequences, and around 29% of these were observed just once. Roughly 13% of the sample is taken by the ten largest. The record originates from a study of T cell repertoires in cytomegalovirus infection (dated by TCRdb to between 2018 and 2020). Regarding the complete study: Recently identified HLA-C-restricted CMV epitopes, whose presentation resists viral immunomodulation, were targeted by peptide stimulations together with well-studied HLA-B-restricted epitopes. Because public TCR beta signatures pointed to carriage of CMV infection together with the matching HLA type, the HLA type of each donor mattered for the analysis. Results and caveats for the whole study, not just this receptor: Cumulative frequency of public TCR beta family members discriminated carriers of CMV infection plus the relevant HLA type in this cohort and an independent roughly 340-donor cohort. In the ex vivo response, HLA-C-restricted CMV-specific TCR beta clonotypes were dominant, and in two of eight donors the single most frequent clonotype came from this HLA-C-restricted group.

The CDR3 contains 12 residues, cysteine and phenylalanine counted. Just CDR3 DNA is preserved here, 36 bases in frame from base 1. CDR1 and CDR2, per the germline V gene (reference sequence), are SEHNR and FQNEAQ. Between the V and J ends, shortened by 4 bases and 7 bases respectively, the junction contains 10 bases. The sample's treatment or condition, from its label and the paper: in vitro stimulation with specific CMV peptide epitopes to enrich CMV-specific T cells. The sequence joins TRBV7-9 to TRBJ1-1; a tentative D match to TRBD1 spans 5 bases. The material was cultured CD8+ T cells from PBMCs, obtained from culture after CMV antigen stimulation. This receptor was taken from a human donor in good health (CMV status not recorded). Some clones in this sample may be carry-over from other donors' samples. The sequenced DNA: TGTGCCAGCAGCTGGTGGGGCATTGAAGCTTTCTTT. It is translated as CASSWWGIEAFF.